This TCR beta chain was retrieved from a study of regulatory T cells in long-lasting Graves disease. Time point in this sample: persistent/refractory GD, antithyroid drugs over 5 years with positive TRAb. Isolated PBMC RNA provided the starting material for the TCR library. Construction of TCR beta libraries relied on iRepertoire HTBI primers and on Arm-PCR targeting CDR3 regions. In TCRdb, the multiplex PCR reads were re-called with MiXCR into one record per CDR3 protein. Altogether 400,000 to 500,000 distinct CDR3 sequences are present, less than 25% being singletons, with the ten largest covering over 7.5%. This clonotype showed up just a few times. Trimming removed 3 bases at V and 8 bases at J, with 17 bases between. The CDR3 extends over 15 amino acids. Germline V gene lookup returns CDR1 SGDLS and CDR2 YYNGEE.

This chain uses TRBV9 with TRBJ1-4, with TRBD1 as a possible D gene (6 bases). This receptor was obtained from a female donor with Graves disease. The sequenced sample was peripheral blood mononuclear cells (PBMCs), obtained when the disease was refractory, from a patient treated with antithyroid drugs. CDR3: CASSASGAPVEKLFF. In DNA form, the CDR3 reads TGTGCCAGCAGCGCCTCAGGGGCACCGGTGGAAAAACTGTTTTTT.